This TCR beta chain comes out of a study of blood T cell repertoires in COVID-19. Study information: The study drew acute and convalescent COVID-19 samples from the United States, Italy and Spain. PBMCs, B-cell-depleted T cells, or T cells were the source of the cDNA or gDNA that made up the material.

Original analysis: Amplification with reference gene primers provided the estimates of nucleated cell counts. TCRdb's copy holds only in-frame clones and misses some; the assay was immunoSEQ multiplex PCR. From that table come the V and J calls and clone size; the DNA was used to work out D and trimming. Of approximately 270,000 clones in the sample, 86% were seen once. Material: peripheral blood. The source is a man aged 40-49 years with active or convalescent COVID-19.

Here the CDR3 DNA reads TGTGCCAGCAAGCGGGACTCGGGGGTTTTCTTT. Translating it yields CASKRDSGVFF. The rearrangement joins TRBV2 to TRBJ1-1, with D possibly matching TRBD1 (5 bases). The CDR3 covers 11 residues. CDR1 is SNHLY, CDR2 FYNNEI, per germline. V lost 7 bases and J lost 13, with 16 bases in between. Using reference TRBV2 and TRBJ1-1 for the parts outside the CDR3, the full variable domain is EPEVTQTPSHQVTQMGQEVILRCVPISNHLYFYWYRQILGQKVEFLVSFYNNEISEKSEIFDDQFSVERPDGSNFTLKIRSTKLEDSAMYFCASKRDSGVFFGQGTRLTVV.